The table lists the clone carrying this TCR beta chain with a few counts. These data come from a study of blood T cell repertoires in COVID-19. On the study more broadly: The origin of the acute and convalescent COVID-19 samples was the United States, Italy and Spain. From T cells, B-cell-depleted T cells, or PBMCs came the material, which was cDNA or gDNA.

The germline CDR1 and CDR2 sequences are SGHDN and FVKESK. The V gene lost 0 bases and the J gene lost 0 bases, with 17 bases spanning the gap. The CDR3 is 18 amino acids. Original handling: Counts of nucleated cells, estimated from reference gene primer amplification, were obtained. Repertoires were generated with immunoSEQ multiplex PCR, while TCRdb's copy carries only in-frame clones and drops some. V and J calls and clone size are as listed in that table; D and trimming were resolved from the DNA. The sample records approximately 160,000 clones, 80% to 85% being singletons. The specimen sequenced was peripheral blood. The clonotype originates from a man aged 18-30 years with active or convalescent COVID-19. The V and J genes are TRBV14 and TRBJ1-1; D gene uncertain. CDR3 bases: TGTGCCAGCAGCCAAGATCGGGAGGTGTACGGATTGAACACTGAAGCTTTCTTT. Its translation is CASSQDREVYGLNTEAFF.